This TCR beta chain is from a study of early T cells in non-severe SARS-CoV-2 infection. Study-wide context: Sequencing of unsorted whole blood was done on bulk RNA, leaving chains unpaired.

Germline V lookup: CDR1 SGDLS, CDR2 YYNGEE. The CDR3 sequence is 14 residues long. Concerning this clonotype: A much larger clonotype is one base distant, so this may be a read error.

Molecules of cDNA were individually given unique molecular identifiers that were attached to them. One entry per CDR3 protein results from TCRdb running MiXCR on the 5' RACE reads. Found here are more than 45,000 distinct CDR3 sequences, approximately 13% of them singletons; the top ten hold 9.5% to 13%. The rearrangement joins TRBV9 to TRBJ1-4, with no clear D. The TCR comes from an adult who was a healthcare worker with PCR-confirmed SARS-CoV-2 infection or an uninfected control (not recorded which). Specimen: whole blood. The CDR3 spells CSSSVGWGNEKLFF. DNA for the CDR3: TGTTCCAGCAGCGTAGGATGGGGAAATGAAAAACTGTTTTTT. The complete variable domain, with remaining parts taken from reference TRBV9 and TRBJ1-4, reads DSGVTQTPKHLITATGQRVTLRCSPRSGDLSVYWYQQSLDQGLQFLIQYYNGEERAKGNILERFSAQQFPDLHSELNLSSLELGDSALYFCSSSVGWGNEKLFFGSGTQLSVL.